This T cell receptor beta chain was retrieved from a study of cytomegalovirus exposure and HLA in healthy donors. Trimming stripped 0 bases from V and 9 bases from J, with 6 bases between. This CDR3 contains 12 residues. Germline assignment: CDR1 SNHLY and CDR2 FYNNEI. A multiplex PCR was run with 60 Vbeta primers and 13 Jbeta primers. Measured with immunoSEQ multiplex PCR; TCRdb has only the in-frame clones, and not every one. Among about 200,000 clones listed, roughly 72% were seen once. The chain combines TRBV2 with TRBJ1-5; D unclear. This TCR was sampled from a man aged 30-40 years in good health and CMV-seronegative. Sequencing was carried out using PBMCs. The CDR3 DNA follows: TGTGCCAGCAGTGAAGCGCTTAGGCCCCAGCATTTT. It yields the protein CASSEALRPQHF.